This TCR beta chain was identified in a study of glioma-infiltrating T cells. The study, taken as a whole, reports: Non-neoplastic patients had below-expected tissue-blood divergence, while all gliomas exceeded expectation. Only very few CDR3 sequences appeared in both tissue and blood.

This clonotype is large (0.1 to 1%) in the sample. Its cognate antigen is unknown. The CDR3 is 17 amino acids. Germline-derived CDR1 and CDR2 are MNHNY and SVGAGI (reference sequence). V was pared by 1 base and J by 1 base, with 15 bases between. Amplification of TCR alpha and beta CDR3 regions from RNA used iRepertoire nested multiplex PCR. Tissue mRNA or PBMC total RNA, about 95-450 ng, went into one-step reverse transcription and amplification. MiXCR, applied by TCRdb to the multiplex PCR reads, yields one record per CDR3 protein. The top ten hold 45% to 55% of the sample, which has 400 to 550 distinct CDR3 sequences, around 31% seen once.

Sequences were obtained from glioma tissue, nonneoplastic brain tissue, or PBMCs (not recorded which). This receptor was taken from a human donor with low-grade glioma or glioblastoma, undergoing nonglioma brain surgery, or in good health (not recorded which). The chain joins TRBV6-6 to TRBJ2-3; either TRBD1 or TRBD2 may fit D (5 bases each). The CDR3 nucleotides read TGTGCCAGCAGTTACTACCGTGTTAAGGGACGCACAGATACGCAGTATTTT. It specifies CASSYYRVKGRTDTQYF.